One T cell receptor (beta chain) is described in this entry. The entry originates in a study of T cell changes during pregnancy in multiple sclerosis. Germline V gives CDR1 MNHNS, CDR2 SASEGT. This CDR3 comprises 11 residues. Trimming pared 9 bases from V and 6 bases from J, leaving 9 bases between. Here immunoSEQ multiplex PCR was the method, and the copy in TCRdb shows in-frame clones only, minus some. The profile shows 69,000 or so clones, roughly 92% of them singletons. The receptor was derived from a female donor in good health, enrolled as a control in a pregnancy study. The material was peripheral blood, obtained in the third trimester of pregnancy. The chain recombines TRBV6-1 with TRBJ2-1, with a weak D call TRBD2 (5 bases). CDR3 region: CARLTSNEQFF. The CDR3 nucleotides are TGTGCCAGGCTTACTAGCAATGAGCAGTTCTTC.